Below, one T cell receptor beta chain is given with its context. The record originates from a study of blood T cell repertoires in COVID-19. The method was immunoSEQ multiplex PCR; TCRdb's version includes in-frame clones alone and lacks a portion of them. This table holds 88,000 or so clones, roughly 83% found once. This TCR was recovered from a human donor in a cohort sampled during active COVID-19. Sequencing was done on a sample of peripheral blood.

CDR3 in amino acids: CASVYNPDTEAFF. The CDR3 nucleotides are TGTGCCAGCGTATACAACCCTGACACTGAAGCTTTCTTT. The chain has TRBV6-5 and TRBJ1-1; D is unclear. The V end was cut by 8 bases, the J end by 3 bases, with 13 bases between. The CDR3 is made up of 13 amino acids. Germline loops: CDR1 MNHEY, CDR2 SVGAGI.